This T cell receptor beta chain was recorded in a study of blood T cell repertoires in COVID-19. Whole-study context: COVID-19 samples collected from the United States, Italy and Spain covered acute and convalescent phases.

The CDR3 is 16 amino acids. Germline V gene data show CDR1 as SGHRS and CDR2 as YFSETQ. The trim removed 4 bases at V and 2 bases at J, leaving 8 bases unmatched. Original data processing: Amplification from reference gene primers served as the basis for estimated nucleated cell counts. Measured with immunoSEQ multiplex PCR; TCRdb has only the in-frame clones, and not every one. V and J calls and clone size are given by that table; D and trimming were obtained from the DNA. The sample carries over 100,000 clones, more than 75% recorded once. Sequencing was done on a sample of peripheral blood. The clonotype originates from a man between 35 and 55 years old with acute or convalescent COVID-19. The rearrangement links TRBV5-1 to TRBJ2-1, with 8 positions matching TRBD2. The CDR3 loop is CASSLRGLATYNEQFF. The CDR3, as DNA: TGCGCCAGCAGCCTCCGCGGACTAGCAACCTACAATGAGCAGTTCTTC. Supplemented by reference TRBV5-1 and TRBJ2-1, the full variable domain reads KAGVTQTPRYLIKTRGQQVTLSCSPISGHRSVSWYQQTPGQGLQFLFEYFSETQRNKGNFPGRFSGRQFSNSRSEMNVSTLELGDSALYLCASSLRGLATYNEQFFGPGTRLTVL.